The 8 T cell receptor beta chains listed next were all sequenced from one sample in a study of blood T cells in healthy people across ages. Alongside a J-beta primer mix, a sample-barcoded 5' primer served in a second PCR lasting roughly 7 to 11 cycles. MiXCR was run by TCRdb on the 5' RACE reads, yielding one entry per CDR3 protein. The table records about 560,000 distinct CDR3 sequences, about a quarter of them present only once. This sample was shared with a second study, whose subject was T cells of mothers and their children.

The sequenced sample consisted of blood. All receptors derive from a boy aged 2-15 years in good health.

This clonotype has a handful of counts. This rearrangement joins TRBV5-5 to TRBJ2-5, with D possibly TRBD1 on 5 matching bases. Deletions cut 4 bases from V and 5 bases from J, with 18 bases between. This CDR3 is built from 15 residues. The germline V gene encodes CDR1 SGHKS and CDR2 YYEKEE (reference sequence). As DNA, the CDR3 is TGTGCCAGCAGCCTAGAGGCAGGGTTGGGGGAGACCCAGTACTTC. Protein sequence: CASSLEAGLGETQYF.

This clonotype was picked up a small number of times. The rearrangement links TRBV10-3 to TRBJ1-6, with 7 bases identical to TRBD1. CDR1 and CDR2 from the germline V gene are ENHRY and SYGVKD. Trimming removed 11 bases from V and 12 bases from J; junction bases left unmatched: 13. The length of the CDR3 is 13 residues. The CDR3 region is CASRDSSSQPLHF. The CDR3 nucleotides are TGTGCCTCCCGGGACAGCTCTTCTCAACCCCTCCACTTT.

The V gene is TRBV18, the J gene TRBJ2-3; D remains unclear. With 0 bases removed from V and 0 bases from J, the gap between germline ends came to 4 bases. The CDR3 is 14 amino acids. Germline V gene lookup returns CDR1 KGHSH and CDR2 LQKENI. The CDR3 nucleotides are TGTGCCAGCTCACCACCGTACAGCACAGATACGCAGTATTTT. It yields the protein CASSPPYSTDTQYF.

Notes on this clonotype: A read error may account for a junction end that differs from germline. The chain couples TRBV7-9 to TRBJ2-5, with TRBD1 identical over 9 bases. CDR1 is SEHNR, CDR2 FQNEAQ, per germline (reference sequence). This CDR3 is 15 amino acids long. The CDR3 nucleotides are TGTGCCAGCAGCCCGCGGGACAGGGCCGTGGAGACCCGGTACTTC. Translated, it gives CASSPRDRAVETRYF.

This clonotype occurred many times. DNA of the CDR3: TGCAGCGTTGAGAATGTAGCGGGAGGCCAAGAGACCCAGTACTTC. Translation gives CSVENVAGGQETQYF. The rearrangement uses TRBV29-1 and TRBJ2-5; 10 positions agree with TRBD2. Germline V gives CDR1 SQVTM, CDR2 ANQGSEA. Trimming took 3 bases from V and 1 from J; bases not matched to a gene: 5. This CDR3 has 15 amino acids.

This clonotype has only a few counts. The chain recombines TRBV4-3 with TRBJ2-5; TRBD2 agrees at 10 bases. The DNA end is a closer match to TRBJ2-7, so the J assignment may be wrong. Looked up from germline, CDR1 is LGHNA and CDR2 is YSLEER. The CDR3 totals 16 residues. DNA of the CDR3: TGCGCCAGCAGCCAAGAGGAGACTAGCGGGCTTTACGAGCAGTACTTC. Its protein is CASSQEETSGLYEQYF.

The chain has TRBV12-5 and TRBJ2-7; D perhaps matches TRBD1 (6 bases). Trimming pared 6 bases from V and 5 bases from J, leaving 8 bases between. The CDR3 extends over 11 amino acids. In germline, CDR1 is LGHNT, CDR2 FRNRAP. The CDR3 nucleotides read TGTGCTAGTGGGACAGGCCACGAGCAGTACTTC. Its translation: CASGTGHEQYF.

The gene calls are TRBV15 and TRBJ1-2; 7 bases agree with TRBD1. The junction had 9 bases not matched to a gene; V was cut back by 2 bases and J by 6 bases. CDR3 length: 15 residues. Germline CDR1 reads LNHNV; CDR2 reads YYDKDF (reference sequence). The CDR3 loop is CATSRSGQAIHGYTF. The CDR3 coding sequence is TGTGCCACCAGCAGATCTGGACAGGCCATCCATGGCTACACCTTC.